This record looks at one T cell receptor beta chain sequence and its context. The entry originates in a study of cytotoxic CD8 clonotypes in ibrutinib-treated CLL. Study context: Of the patients, over ten were relapsed/refractory, about 15 treatment-naive and fewer than 18 IGHV unmutated.

The germline V gene has CDR1 MRHNA and CDR2 SNTAGT. The CDR3 runs 13 residues. Trimming removed 6 bases from V and 5 bases from J, with 11 bases in between. TCRdb's table, derived via immunoSEQ multiplex PCR, lists solely in-frame clones and lacks some. The table shows about 140,000 clones, with around three quarters occurring only once. The sequenced sample was PBMCs, obtained after 12 months of ibrutinib treatment. This sequence joins TRBV6-4 and TRBJ2-1; D perhaps matches TRBD1 (6 bases). This TCR came from a human donor with chronic lymphocytic leukemia. CDR3 sequence (DNA): TGTGCCAGCAGCAGGGACATGGACAATGAGCAGTTCTTC. This translates into CASSRDMDNEQFF.